A single sample gave rise to the 17 T cell receptor beta chains below, sequenced in a study of OX40 agonist ivuxolimab in advanced cancers. Profiling relied on immunoSEQ multiplex PCR, and the TCRdb table lists in-frame clones only, not all of them. The sample contains 50,000 or so clones, 70% to 90% of which appear only once. Sequenced material: CD4+ or CD8+ T cells sorted from blood, taken in a trial of the OX40 agonist ivuxolimab. The receptors were gathered from an adult with an advanced solid tumor such as melanoma, head and neck, liver or kidney cancer.

The chain carries TRBV4-2 and TRBJ2-7, with TRBD2 identical over 9 bases. V lost 2 bases and J lost 0; bases outside the gene matches: 2. Germline V CDR1 and CDR2: LGHNA, YNFKEQ. This CDR3 comprises 15 residues. The chain's CDR3 is CASSQLAGDSYEQYF. The CDR3 DNA is TGTGCCAGCAGCCAATTAGCGGGAGACTCCTACGAGCAGTACTTC.

This clone was detected only once. The rearrangement joins TRBV11-2 to TRBJ2-5; D remains unclear. The J call may be wrong; the DNA end is better matched by TRBJ2-7. Germline assignment: CDR1 SGHAT and CDR2 FQNNGV. The CDR3 loop spans 16 amino acids. This CDR3 reads CASSLGTDARTYEQYF. DNA for the CDR3: TGTGCCAGCAGCTTGGGAACGGACGCCCGGACCTACGAGCAGTACTTC.

J is TRBJ2-3 and V is TRBV5-6; D is perhaps TRBD2 (6 bases). CDR1 is SGHDT, CDR2 YYEEEE, per germline. V dropped 2 bases and J dropped 2 bases, with 12 bases sitting between them. The CDR3 loop spans 15 amino acids. The CDR3 nucleotides are TGTGCCAGCAGCTTACCGGGACTGCACACAGATACGCAGTATTTT. This encodes CASSLPGLHTDTQYF.

This clone has just a few counts. The gene calls are TRBV7-9 and TRBJ1-2, with D tentatively TRBD1 (5 bases). Trimming removed 4 bases from V and 7 bases from J, with 28 bases in between. Germline CDR1 reads SEHNR; CDR2 reads FQNEAQ (reference sequence). CDR3 size: 18 residues. The CDR3 region is CASSSSSTAGTGVGGYTF. CDR3 nucleotide sequence: TGTGCCAGCAGCTCATCTTCTACGGCGGGGACCGGAGTCGGTGGCTACACCTTC.

This clone came up once. The rearrangement uses TRBV7-3 and TRBJ2-5; D gene ambiguous. V was pared by 3 bases and J by 0 bases, with 8 bases between. Per germline, CDR1 SGHTA and CDR2 FQGTGA. This CDR3 is built from 14 residues. The CDR3 protein is CASSFLRYQETQYF. CDR3 in DNA: TGTGCCAGCAGCTTTCTAAGGTACCAAGAGACCCAGTACTTC.

This clone was detected only once. DNA for the CDR3: TGTGCCATCAGTGAGGTCCTAGCGGGACGGCGCACCGGGGAGCTGTTTTTT. It yields the protein CAISEVLAGRRTGELFF. The genes are TRBV10-3 and TRBJ2-2; 9 bases match TRBD2. With V trimmed by 2 bases and J by 4 bases, 8 bases remained unmatched. Looked up from germline, CDR1 is ENHRY and CDR2 is SYGVKD. This CDR3 comprises 17 residues.

The chain recombines TRBV28 with TRBJ1-1; perhaps TRBD1 as D (5 bases). Germline values: CDR1 MDHEN, CDR2 SYDVKM. V gave up 7 bases and J gave up 7 bases, with 16 bases separating them. The CDR3 is 13 residues long. The CDR3 sequence is CASTLFRGSEAFF. The CDR3 bases are TGTGCCAGCACCCTTTTTAGGGGAAGTGAAGCTTTCTTT.

V gene TRBV7-9 combines with J gene TRBJ2-3, with TRBD2 identical over 8 bases. Trimming at V came to 5 bases and at J to 0 bases, leaving 10 bases not matched to a gene. This CDR3 spans 17 amino acids. CDR1 is SEHNR and CDR2 is FQNEAQ in the germline V gene (reference sequence). DNA for the CDR3: TGTGCCAGCAGCCGATATACTAGCGGAACAAGCACAGATACGCAGTATTTT. Its protein is CASSRYTSGTSTDTQYF.

In its sample, this clone was seen a few times. The chain links TRBV28 to TRBJ1-1; D gene uncertain. Between the trimmed V and J ends, which lost 6 bases and 5 bases, there was a span of 16 bases. The CDR3 loop spans 14 amino acids. Germline V CDR1 and CDR2: MDHEN, SYDVKM. The CDR3 DNA is TGTGCCAGCAGGACCGAAGGTAGTGAAACTGAAGCTTTCTTT. It yields the protein CASRTEGSETEAFF.

The rearrangement links TRBV5-6 to TRBJ1-1; D remains unclear. This CDR3 is 11 amino acids long. CDR1 is SGHDT and CDR2 is YYEEEE in the germline V gene. Trimming took 5 bases from V and 7 from J, leaving 9 bases between them. The CDR3 region has the DNA TGTGCCAGCAGAAGACGGGGTGAAGCTTTCTTT. Translated, it gives CASRRRGEAFF.

This chain uses TRBV7-9 with TRBJ2-1; 10 nucleotides agree with TRBD2. There are 15 residues in the CDR3. With 5 bases clipped from V and 9 bases from J, the junction kept 10 bases outside the gene matches. The germline V gene has CDR1 SEHNR and CDR2 FQNEAQ (reference sequence). CDR3 amino acids: CASSPRSGRVGEQFF. CDR3 in DNA: TGTGCCAGCAGCCCACGGAGCGGGAGGGTTGGTGAGCAGTTCTTC.

V usage is TRBV5-1 and J usage is TRBJ2-3; D possibly corresponds to TRBD2 (5 bases). CDR3 length: 15 amino acids. CDR1 is SGHRS and CDR2 is YFSETQ in the germline V gene. Trimming pared 5 bases from V and 4 bases from J, leaving 17 bases between. The CDR3 here is CASSSSGTAADTQYF. CDR3 coding DNA: TGCGCCAGCAGTTCCAGCGGAACGGCGGCAGATACGCAGTATTTT.

The chain links TRBV27 to TRBJ2-1; D not certain. V dropped 10 bases and J dropped 3 bases, with 22 bases sitting between them. The germline CDR1 and CDR2 sequences are MNHEY and SMNVEV (reference sequence). The CDR3 runs 16 residues. The CDR3 protein is CATLGARRGSYNEQFF. The CDR3, as DNA: TGTGCCACCTTGGGTGCCCGGAGAGGTAGCTACAATGAGCAGTTCTTC.

J is TRBJ2-3 and V is TRBV7-2; 9 nucleotides line up with TRBD2. Trimming took 5 bases from V and 6 from J; bases not matched to a gene: 9. The CDR3 is 15 amino acids. Germline CDR1 SGHTA, CDR2 FQGNSA. The DNA of the CDR3 is TGTGCCAGCAGCCGGCGTAGCGGGAGTACCGATACGCAGTATTTT. The encoded protein is CASSRRSGSTDTQYF.

This chain uses TRBV18 with TRBJ2-7; tentative D call: TRBD1 (7 bases). V lost 5 bases, J lost 1 base, and 15 bases lay in between. From germline, CDR1 is KGHSH and CDR2 LQKENI. The CDR3 runs 15 residues. CDR3 bases: TGTGCCAGCTCAACCTCAGGGGGGACTTCCTACGAGCAGTACTTC. Residues: CASSTSGGTSYEQYF.

This sequence joins TRBV10-3 and TRBJ1-1; 7 nucleotides agree with TRBD1. Germline trimming cut 10 bases from V and 0 bases from J; bases unmatched to any gene: 14. This CDR3 has 16 residues. Germline CDR1 and CDR2: ENHRY and SYGVKD. The CDR3 DNA sequence: TGTGCCACCCAAGAGAGGCAGGGGGAAATGAACACTGAAGCTTTCTTT. This encodes CATQERQGEMNTEAFF.

This chain uses TRBV9 with TRBJ2-5; 7 bases map to TRBD2. CDR1 is SGDLS and CDR2 is YYNGEE in the germline V gene. The V and J ends lost 0 bases and 5 bases, in that order; junction bases with no gene match: 16. The CDR3 length is 18 residues. The CDR3 reads CASSVGRNWAGVGETQYF. CDR3 in DNA: TGTGCCAGCAGCGTAGGGAGGAATTGGGCGGGAGTAGGGGAGACCCAGTACTTC.